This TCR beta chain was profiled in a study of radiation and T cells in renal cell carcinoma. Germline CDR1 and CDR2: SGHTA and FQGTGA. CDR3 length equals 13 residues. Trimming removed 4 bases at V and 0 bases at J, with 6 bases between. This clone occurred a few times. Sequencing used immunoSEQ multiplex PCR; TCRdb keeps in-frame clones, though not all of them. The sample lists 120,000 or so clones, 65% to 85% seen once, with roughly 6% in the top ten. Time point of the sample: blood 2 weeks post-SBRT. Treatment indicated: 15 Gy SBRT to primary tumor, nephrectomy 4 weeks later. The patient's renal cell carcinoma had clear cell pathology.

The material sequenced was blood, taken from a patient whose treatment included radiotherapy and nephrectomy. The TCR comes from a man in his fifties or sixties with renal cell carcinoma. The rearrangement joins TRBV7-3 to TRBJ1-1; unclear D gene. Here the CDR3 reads CASSSAVNTEAFF. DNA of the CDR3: TGTGCCAGCAGCTCCGCAGTGAACACTGAAGCTTTCTTT.